This T cell receptor (beta chain) was identified during a study of CD8+CD57+ T cells in acquired aplastic anemia. Both TCR beta VDJ combination and CDR3 sequence profiling were carried out. Genomic DNA was the template for this profiling. TCRdb reprocessed the reads via MiXCR and lists one record per CDR3 protein. The table shows about 270,000 distinct CDR3 sequences, with roughly half occurring only once. Trimming removed 3 bases from V and 4 bases from J, with 9 bases in between. The CDR3 is made up of 13 amino acids. Sample: sorted CD4+, CD8+, or CD8+CD57+ T cells (not recorded which) from PBMCs. This TCR came from a human donor with severe aplastic anemia or a healthy control (not recorded which). This sequence joins TRBV12-3 or TRBV12-4 and TRBJ1-2; weak D call: TRBD1 (5 bases). The CDR3 here is CASSLGQVYGYTF. CDR3 coding DNA: TGTGCCAGCAGTTTGGGGCAAGTCTATGGCTACACCTTC.